This entry describes one TCR beta chain. Method: immunoSEQ multiplex PCR; TCRdb's copy keeps in-frame clones and lacks some. The table has around 80,000 clones, almost 85% seen once. This sample stems from a study of OX40 agonist ivuxolimab in advanced cancers. Across the study: Intravenous ivuxolimab at 0.01 to 10 mg/kg was given to patients every 2 weeks.

Germline V gene data show CDR1 as MGHRA and CDR2 as YSYEKL. The V end was cut by 1 base, the J end by 8 bases, with 14 bases between. This CDR3 has 14 amino acids. This specimen consisted of CD4+ or CD8+ T cells sorted from blood, obtained in a trial of the OX40 agonist ivuxolimab. The chain couples TRBV4-1 to TRBJ1-1, with D unclear. This TCR was sampled from an adult with an advanced solid tumor such as melanoma, head and neck, liver or kidney cancer. The CDR3 coding sequence is TGCGCCAGCAGCCAAGCCAACTGGGAGGGAGAAGCTTTCTTT. Its translation is CASSQANWEGEAFF.